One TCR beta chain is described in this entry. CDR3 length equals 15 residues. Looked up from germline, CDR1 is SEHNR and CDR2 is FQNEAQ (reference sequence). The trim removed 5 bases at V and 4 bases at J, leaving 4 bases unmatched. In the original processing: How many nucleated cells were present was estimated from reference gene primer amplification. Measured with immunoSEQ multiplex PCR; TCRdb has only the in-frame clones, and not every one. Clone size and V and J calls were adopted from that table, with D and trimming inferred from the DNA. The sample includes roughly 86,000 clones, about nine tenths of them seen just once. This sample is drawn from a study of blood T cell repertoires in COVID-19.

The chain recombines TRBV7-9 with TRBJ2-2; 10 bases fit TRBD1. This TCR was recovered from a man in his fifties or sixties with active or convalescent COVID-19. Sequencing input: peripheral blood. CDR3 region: CASSPGTGATGELFF. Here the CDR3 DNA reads TGTGCCAGCAGCCCAGGGACAGGGGCCACCGGGGAGCTGTTTTTT.